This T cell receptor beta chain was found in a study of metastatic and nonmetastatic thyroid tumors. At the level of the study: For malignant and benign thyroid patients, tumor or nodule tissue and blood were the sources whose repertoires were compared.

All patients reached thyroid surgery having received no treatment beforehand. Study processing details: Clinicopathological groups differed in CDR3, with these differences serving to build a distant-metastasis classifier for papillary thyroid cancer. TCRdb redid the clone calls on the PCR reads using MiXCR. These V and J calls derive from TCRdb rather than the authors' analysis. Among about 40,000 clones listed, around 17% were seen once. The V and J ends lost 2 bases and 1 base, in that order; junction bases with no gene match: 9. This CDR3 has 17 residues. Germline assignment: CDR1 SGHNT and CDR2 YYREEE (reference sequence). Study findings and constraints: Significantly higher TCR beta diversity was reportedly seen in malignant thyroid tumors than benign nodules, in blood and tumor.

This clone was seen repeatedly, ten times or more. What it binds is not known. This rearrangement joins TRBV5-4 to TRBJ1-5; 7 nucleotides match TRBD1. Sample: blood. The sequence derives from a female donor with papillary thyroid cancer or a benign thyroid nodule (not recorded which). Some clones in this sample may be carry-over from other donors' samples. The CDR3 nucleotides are TGTGCCAGCAGCTTTGCTCTTTCCAGGGGGAGCAATCAGCCCCAGCATTTT. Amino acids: CASSFALSRGSNQPQHF.